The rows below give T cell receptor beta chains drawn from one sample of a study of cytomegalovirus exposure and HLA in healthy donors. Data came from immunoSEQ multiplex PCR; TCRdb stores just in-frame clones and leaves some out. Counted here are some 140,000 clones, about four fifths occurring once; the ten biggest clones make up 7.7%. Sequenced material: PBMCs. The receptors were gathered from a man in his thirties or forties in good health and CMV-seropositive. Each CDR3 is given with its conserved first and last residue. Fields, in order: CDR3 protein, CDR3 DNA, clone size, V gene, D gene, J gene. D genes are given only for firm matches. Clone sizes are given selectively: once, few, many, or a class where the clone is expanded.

CASSLGGVQSDTQYF TGTGCCAGCAGCTTAGGGGGGGTCCAGTCAGATACGCAGTATTTT . TRBV11-3 . TRBJ2-3
CASSVVGTSGSADTQYF TGTGCCAGCAGCGTAGTAGGGACTAGCGGGAGTGCAGATACGCAGTATTTT . TRBV9 TRBD2 TRBJ2-3
CASSQRGTGVNNVYTF TGCGCCAGCAGCCAAAGGGGGACAGGGGTAAATAATGTCTACACCTTC . TRBV4-3 TRBD1 TRBJ1-2
CASSQGAGGTDTQYF TGCGCCAGCAGTCAGGGGGCCGGGGGGACAGATACGCAGTATTTT once TRBV4-3 . TRBJ2-3
CASSRVGVSYNEQFF TGTGCCAGCAGCCGGGTCGGGGTTTCCTACAATGAGCAGTTCTTC . TRBV7-3 . TRBJ2-1
CAFRTGLTDGYTF TGTGCCTTCCGGACAGGTCTAACCGATGGCTACACCTTC once TRBV10-3 TRBD1 TRBJ1-2
CASKSGAGNTIYF TGTGCCAGCAAATCAGGGGCTGGAAACACCATATATTTT once TRBV2 . TRBJ1-3
CASGGVEQETQYF TGTGCCAGCGGGGGGGTGGAGCAAGAGACCCAGTACTTC . TRBV5-4 TRBD2 TRBJ2-5
CASSPGARGAYEQYF TGTGCCAGCAGTCCCGGGGCCAGGGGGGCCTACGAGCAGTACTTC . TRBV28 . TRBJ2-7
CASSPHEPTDGAFF TGTGCCAGCAGCCCCCACGAACCAACCGACGGGGCTTTCTTT once TRBV9 . TRBJ1-1
CASSIGSGYYTSGYGYTF TGTGCCAGTAGTATTGGGTCGGGGTATTACACCTCTGGCTATGGCTACACCTTC . TRBV19 . TRBJ1-2
CASSLQAVNTEAFF TGCGCCAGCAGCTTGCAGGCTGTGAACACTGAAGCTTTCTTT . TRBV5-1 . TRBJ1-1
CSARRTEAFF TGCAGTGCTAGACGCACTGAAGCTTTCTTT . TRBV20-1 . TRBJ1-1
CASSSPGQGFYEQYF TGTGCCAGCAGTTCGCCGGGACAGGGGTTCTACGAGCAGTACTTC . TRBV6-5 TRBD1 TRBJ2-7
CASSGLRLGIYNEQFF TGTGCCAGCAGTGGATTGAGACTAGGAATTTACAATGAGCAGTTCTTC few TRBV7-9 . TRBJ2-1
CASSFPLDRGDYEQYF TGTGCCAGCAGCTTTCCTCTCGACCGGGGGGACTACGAGCAGTACTTC . TRBV11-2 TRBD2 TRBJ2-7
CASRGQGYEQYF TGTGCCAGCCGGGGACAGGGCTACGAGCAGTACTTC . TRBV28 TRBD1 TRBJ2-7
CASSSLAGGDYEQYF TGTGCCAGCAGTTCTCTGGCGGGAGGAGACTACGAGCAGTACTTC . TRBV6-5 TRBD2 TRBJ2-7
CASSPAGSGRDTEAFF TGTGCCAGCAGCCCAGCGGGCTCTGGGAGGGACACTGAAGCTTTCTTT . TRBV7-6 . TRBJ1-1
CASSRDRGRDEQFF TGTGCCAGCAGCAGGGACAGGGGGCGGGATGAGCAGTTCTTC . TRBV5-4 TRBD1 TRBJ2-1
CASSQKMPPDTQYF TGTGCCAGCAGCCAGAAGATGCCCCCAGATACGCAGTATTTT . TRBV7-3 . TRBJ2-3
CAWGQGSQPQHF TGTGCCTGGGGGCAGGGTAGCCAGCCCCAGCATTTT . TRBV30 . TRBJ1-5
CASSSSGTSGGKGGNEQFF TGTGCCAGCAGCTCCTCGGGGACTAGCGGGGGGAAGGGGGGCAATGAGCAGTTCTTC . TRBV11-3 TRBD2 TRBJ2-1
CASSKGSGGTQETQYF TGTGCCAGCAGTAAAGGGAGCGGGGGCACCCAAGAGACCCAGTACTTC . TRBV7-9 TRBD2 TRBJ2-5
CASSPSGRASGANVLTF TGTGCCAGTAGTCCCAGCGGGAGGGCCTCTGGGGCCAACGTCCTGACTTTC . TRBV19 TRBD2 TRBJ2-6
CASSVGQEYTGELFF TGTGCCAGCAGCGTGGGACAGGAGTACACCGGGGAGCTGTTTTTT . TRBV9 TRBD1 TRBJ2-2
CASSQTPGTGNYGYTF TGTGCCAGCAGCCAGACGCCCGGGACAGGAAACTATGGCTACACCTTC . TRBV7-8 TRBD1 TRBJ1-2
CASSVHWEGGTEAFF TGTGCCAGCAGCGTACACTGGGAGGGAGGCACTGAAGCTTTCTTT . TRBV9 . TRBJ1-1
CASSLFGQGDYTEAFF TGTGCCAGCAGCTTGTTTGGACAGGGGGATTACACTGAAGCTTTCTTT . TRBV5-5 TRBD1 TRBJ1-1
CASSNLVLDTQYF TGTGCCAGCAGCAACTTAGTTCTAGATACGCAGTATTTT once TRBV7-9 . TRBJ2-3
CSVQQGVNTEAFF TGCAGCGTCCAACAGGGGGTGAACACTGAAGCTTTCTTT . TRBV29-1 TRBD1 TRBJ1-1
CASSVTNRKNTEAFF TGTGCCAGCAGCGTAACGAACAGGAAGAACACTGAAGCTTTCTTT . TRBV5-4 . TRBJ1-1
CASSSGTGDEKLFF TGCGCCAGCAGCTCCGGGACAGGGGATGAAAAACTGTTTTTT few TRBV5-1 TRBD1 TRBJ1-4
CATRLAGAETQYF TGTGCCACCCGACTAGCGGGAGCGGAGACCCAGTACTTC . TRBV27 TRBD2 TRBJ2-5
CASSLPRNTLHF TGTGCCAGCAGCCTCCCCAGGAACACCCTCCACTTT . TRBV11-2 . TRBJ1-6
CASSLRTAYEQYF TGCGCCAGCAGCTTGAGGACAGCCTACGAGCAGTACTTC once TRBV5-1 . TRBJ2-7
CASAPGQVSNQPQHF TGTGCCAGCGCTCCGGGACAGGTTAGCAATCAGCCCCAGCATTTT . TRBV27 TRBD1 TRBJ1-5
CASSLDLGEDEYF TGTGCCAGCAGCTTAGATCTCGGGGAGGATGAGTATTTT once TRBV11-2 . TRBJ2-3
CAISRDQGLTEAFF TGTGCCATCTCACGAGACCAGGGCCTCACTGAAGCTTTCTTT . TRBV7-9 . TRBJ1-1
CASSLAGVPTGELFF TGCGCCAGCAGCTTGGCCGGGGTTCCCACCGGGGAGCTGTTTTTT . TRBV5-1 . TRBJ2-2
CASSYRQGAPRTQHF TGTGCCAGCAGCTACCGACAGGGGGCCCCCCGGACCCAGCATTTT . TRBV7-2 TRBD1 TRBJ1-5
CASRLGGANYGYTF TGTGCCAGCAGACTCGGTGGAGCTAACTATGGCTACACCTTC . TRBV6-5 . TRBJ1-2
CASSKGRARDEQYF TGTGCCAGCAGCAAAGGGAGGGCCAGGGACGAGCAGTACTTC . TRBV21-1 . TRBJ2-7
CASSPRPGTLGNTIYF TGTGCCAGCAGTCCGAGGCCCGGGACTTTAGGAAACACCATATATTTT . TRBV27 . TRBJ1-3
CASRGPGQGMADTQYF TGTGCCAGCCGGGGTCCGGGACAGGGGATGGCAGATACGCAGTATTTT . TRBV7-6 TRBD1 TRBJ2-3
CASSSGTSIDTGELFF TGTGCCAGCAGTTCCGGGACATCTATAGATACCGGGGAGCTGTTTTTT . TRBV28 . TRBJ2-2
CASSARGGGADTQYF TGTGCCAGCAGCGCCCGCGGGGGGGGTGCAGATACGCAGTATTTT few TRBV7-2 TRBD2 TRBJ2-3
CARHEAPERSYEQYF TGTGCCAGGCACGAGGCACCCGAAAGATCCTACGAGCAGTACTTC . TRBV6-1 . TRBJ2-7
CASSLSRGEFTGELFF TGTGCCAGCAGTTTATCTCGGGGGGAGTTCACCGGGGAGCTGTTTTTT . TRBV27 TRBD2 TRBJ2-2
CSVRKGTSGRVTDTQYF TGCAGCGTTAGAAAGGGGACTAGCGGGAGAGTTACAGATACGCAGTATTTT once TRBV29-1 TRBD2 TRBJ2-3
CASTAGLAYGELFF TGTGCCAGTACCGCGGGACTAGCGTACGGGGAGCTGTTTTTT . TRBV19 TRBD2 TRBJ2-2
CASSTGVEKLFF TGTGCCAGCAGTACGGGAGTGGAAAAACTGTTTTTT . TRBV27 . TRBJ1-4
CASSFSGTSGSPYNEQFF TGTGCCAGCAGCTTCTCCGGGACTAGCGGGAGTCCCTACAATGAGCAGTTCTTC . TRBV5-6 TRBD2 TRBJ2-1
CAWSVKGTYGYTF TGTGCCTGGAGTGTTAAAGGGACTTATGGCTACACCTTC . TRBV30 . TRBJ1-2
CASSEGGGGSQPQHF TGTGCCAGCAGTGAGGGTGGGGGCGGTAGTCAGCCCCAGCATTTT . TRBV2 . TRBJ1-5
CASSYSTTGGTTEAFF TGTGCCAGCAGTTACTCGACAACAGGCGGTACCACTGAAGCTTTCTTT . TRBV6-5 . TRBJ1-1
CASSIQGTVAEAFF TGTGCCAGTAGTATACAGGGTACTGTAGCTGAAGCTTTCTTT few TRBV19 . TRBJ1-1